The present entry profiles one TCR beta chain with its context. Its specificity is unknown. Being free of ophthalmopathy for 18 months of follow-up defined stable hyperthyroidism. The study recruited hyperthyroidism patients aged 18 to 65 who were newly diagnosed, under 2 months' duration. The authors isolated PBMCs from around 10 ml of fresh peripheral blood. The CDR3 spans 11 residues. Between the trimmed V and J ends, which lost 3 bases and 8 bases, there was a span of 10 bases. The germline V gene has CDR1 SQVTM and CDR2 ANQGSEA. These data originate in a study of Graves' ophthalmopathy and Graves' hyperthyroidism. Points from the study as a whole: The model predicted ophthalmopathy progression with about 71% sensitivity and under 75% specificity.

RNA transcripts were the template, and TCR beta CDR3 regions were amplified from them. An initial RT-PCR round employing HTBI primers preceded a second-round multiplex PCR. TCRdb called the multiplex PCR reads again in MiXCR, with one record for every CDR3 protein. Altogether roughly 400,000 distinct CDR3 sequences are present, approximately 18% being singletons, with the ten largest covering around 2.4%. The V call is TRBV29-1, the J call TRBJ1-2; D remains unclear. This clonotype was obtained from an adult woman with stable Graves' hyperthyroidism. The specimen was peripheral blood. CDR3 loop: CSVDGPGGYTF. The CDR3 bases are TGCAGCGTTGATGGGCCGGGGGGCTACACCTTC.